This T cell receptor beta chain appears in the sequencing data of a study of identical twins (dated by TCRdb to about 2016). Looking at the study overall: The study deep-sequenced TCR alpha and beta repertoires from monozygotic twins, unrelated adults of various ages and cord blood to test whether fetal clonotypes persist. To rule out contamination, the twin experiments were replicated at different times with different library preparation protocols. Study-wide conclusions, independent of this receptor: Compared with coincidental sharing between unrelated individuals, out-of-frame TCR alpha sequences shared between twins had an excess of sequences with low generation probability. Recombination models systematically underestimated out-of-frame TCR alpha sharing in monozygotic twins but agreed with sharing between unrelated individuals. Zero-insertion analyses could be partly confounded by invariant T cells such as MAIT and iNKT, though diverse VJ usage argued against such confounding for most clonotypes. Excess twin sharing in beta out-of-frame sequences was weaker because fewer shared sequences lowered the signal-to-noise ratio. Because the same donors could not be followed over many years, the conclusions depended on cross-sectional statistical analysis. Abundant cord blood beta clonotypes had fewer insertions, young adult naive repertoires showed a similar but weaker trend, and memory repertoires showed no such trend.

Only healthy Caucasian donors were included. Three pairs of female monozygotic twins, all aged roughly 18 to 29 years, were included in the twin cohort. RNA for TCR libraries was isolated from peripheral blood mononuclear cells. This clonotype was recorded a few times. It has no known antigen specificity. Base qualities are not at hand, and no much larger clone is one base apart. The CDR1 and CDR2 encoded by the germline V gene (reference sequence) are SGHKS and YYEKEE. Relative to germline, V is 3 bases shorter and J is 2 bases shorter, with 7 bases between their ends. Including the terminal cysteine and phenylalanine, the CDR3 comprises 13 residues. The kept DNA is CDR3 alone, 39 bases in frame from the first base. The library was generated by 5' RACE. The reads were generated on an Illumina HiSeq 2000. A universal primer binding site was introduced by template switching, and a unique molecular identifier was present in the final cDNA, enabling accurate counting of TCR cDNA molecules. Specific primers in the conserved constant-segment region were used to synthesize first-strand cDNA for the TCR alpha and beta chains. To control for contamination, each cDNA library was double barcoded with a SMART-Mk sample barcode plus Illumina barcodes. Two successive PCR steps introduced TruSeq adapter sequences along with Illumina sample barcodes. TCR alpha and beta cDNA libraries were sequenced on the Illumina HiSeq platform with custom primers. Turning to the authors' computational methods: Unique molecular identifiers were extracted from raw reads with MiGEC, and CDR3 positions were determined with MiXCR. For each individual, recombination models were inferred using an EM algorithm with the repgenHMM and IGoR tools. Shared clonotype analysis was performed with the tcR package in R, normalizing sharing by the product of cloneset sizes. To study raw recombination free of thymic and clonal selection effects, out-of-frame nonproductive sequences were analyzed. The public reads were run again by TCRdb, first through fastp at Q25 and then through MiXCR, and only productive beta chains were kept. A single entry per CDR3 protein holds the most common genes and DNA from its merged rows. It is TCRdb's table, rather than the study itself, that gives the V and J calls and clone size. Counted in this sample were hundreds of thousands of distinct CDR3 sequences; around 8.3% of them appeared once. The ten largest clones represent 0.75% to 1% of the sample.

This same sample was also taken into another study, of yellow fever vaccine responses in identical twins. Per the second study: According to the authors, in identical twins the way T cells responded to vaccination appeared partly convergent and partly personalized. Focusing on identical twins, the study followed the T cell clones that responded to the vaccine, and did so with precision.

The sequence derives from a woman aged 18 to 35 in good health. The material sequenced was PBMCs. The chain was built from TRBV5-5 and TRBJ2-3; the best D guess is TRBD2, with 5 bases matching. The CDR3 region has the sequence CASSSDFTDTQYF. The DNA is as follows: TGTGCCAGCAGCTCGGACTTCACAGATACGCAGTATTTT.